A single sample is the source of the 22 T cell receptor beta chains below, sequenced in a study of cytomegalovirus exposure and HLA in healthy donors. PCR amplification relied on 60 Vbeta primers (plus 13 Jbeta primers). TCRdb keeps only in-frame clones here, not all; method: immunoSEQ multiplex PCR. The sample yields around 78,000 clones, around 80% seen once. The sequenced material came from PBMCs. Receptor source: a male donor in good health and CMV-seronegative.

The chain recombines TRBV7-9 with TRBJ1-2, with 8 bases identical to TRBD1. V was clipped by 5 bases and J by 5 bases; unmatched bases: 7. The CDR3 loop spans 14 amino acids. CDR1 and CDR2 (germline): SEHNR, FQNEAQ (reference sequence). CDR3 nucleotides: TGTGCCAGCAGCGCTGGGACAGGAGGATATGGCTACACCTTC. The encoded protein is CASSAGTGGYGYTF. The complete variable domain, with remaining parts taken from reference TRBV7-9 and TRBJ1-2, reads DTGVSQNPRHKITKRGQNVTFRCDPISEHNRLYWYRQTLGQGPEFLTYFQNEAQLEKSRLLSDRFSAERPKGSFSTLEIQRTEQGDSAMYLCASSAGTGGYGYTFGSGTRLTVV.

The gene calls are TRBV6-5 and TRBJ1-1, with a weak D call TRBD1 (5 bases). The CDR3 has 13 residues. V lost 4 bases and J 6 bases, leaving 12 bases between the germline ends. Germline values: CDR1 MNHEY, CDR2 SVGAGI. CDR3 loop: CASSSGGVAEAFF. The CDR3 DNA sequence: TGTGCCAGCAGTTCTGGGGGGGTGGCTGAAGCTTTCTTT.

The chain joins TRBV19 to TRBJ1-1, with 8 nucleotides matching TRBD1. The CDR3 contains 18 residues. With 6 bases clipped from V and 1 base from J, the junction kept 16 bases outside the gene matches. CDR1 is LNHDA and CDR2 is SQIVND in the germline V gene (reference sequence). The chain's CDR3 is CASRGTSRPGQENTEAFF. The CDR3 coding sequence is TGTGCCAGTAGAGGTACATCCAGACCGGGACAGGAGAACACTGAAGCTTTCTTT.

The table lists this clone with a few counts. This chain connects TRBV7-2 to TRBJ1-4; 9 nucleotides line up with TRBD1. This CDR3 comprises 15 residues. After removal of 1 base from V and 4 bases from J, the junction contained 1 base not matched to a gene. The germline V gene has CDR1 SGHTA and CDR2 FQGNSA. The CDR3 DNA is TGTGCCAGCAGCTTAGGGGACAGGGATAATGAAAAACTGTTTTTT. It codes for CASSLGDRDNEKLFF.

The chain couples TRBV4-1 to TRBJ2-1, with TRBD2 matching over 7 bases. This CDR3 is built from 14 residues. Germline trimming cut 3 bases from V and 12 bases from J; bases unmatched to any gene: 11. The germline V gene encodes CDR1 MGHRA and CDR2 YSYEKL. The CDR3 nucleotides are TGCGCCAGCAGCCACCATAGCGAAGGGAGGGGGCAGTTCTTC. Its protein is CASSHHSEGRGQFF.

V and J are TRBV30 and TRBJ2-7; 9 bases map to TRBD1. The CDR3 runs 12 residues. V lost 4 bases to trimming and J lost 7 bases; unmatched junction nucleotides: 5. Looked up from germline, CDR1 is GTSNPN and CDR2 is SVGIG (reference sequence). CDR3 DNA sequence: TGTGCCTGGAAACAGGGGGCTGGGGAGCAGTACTTC. Protein: CAWKQGAGEQYF.

The CDR3 loop reads CASSVEGGTEAFF. CDR3 sequence (DNA): TGTGCCAGCAGCGTAGAGGGAGGGACTGAAGCTTTCTTT. V is TRBV9 and J is TRBJ1-1, with no clear D. The CDR3 totals 13 residues. The germline gives CDR1 SGDLS, CDR2 YYNGEE. Trimming took 0 bases from V and 5 from J, leaving 8 bases between them.

The table lists this clone with a few counts. The chain has TRBV30 and TRBJ1-4; D unresolved. Trimming took 3 bases from V and 0 from J, leaving 11 bases between them. The germline gives CDR1 GTSNPN, CDR2 SVGIG (reference sequence). CDR3 length: 15 amino acids. In nucleotides, the CDR3 is TGTGCCTGGAGGCACTGGGCGACAACTAATGAAAAACTGTTTTTT. It encodes CAWRHWATTNEKLFF.

The CDR3 DNA is TGTGCCAGCAGTGTAATGACTTGGATAGGCAACCAGGGGTCGGCCGGGGAGCTGTTTTTT. It codes for CASSVMTWIGNQGSAGELFF. This rearrangement joins TRBV28 to TRBJ2-2, with a weak D call TRBD1 (6 bases). Germline values: CDR1 MDHEN, CDR2 SYDVKM. Trimming took off 5 bases at V and 6 bases at J, with 31 bases between the two ends. This CDR3 has 20 residues.

This sequence joins TRBV4-3 and TRBJ2-2; TRBD1 is a possible D gene (6 bases). CDR1 LGHNA and CDR2 YSLEER come from the germline V gene. Trimming pared 3 bases from V and 1 base from J, leaving 12 bases between. The CDR3 has 16 amino acids. DNA for the CDR3: TGCGCCAGCAGCCAGGAAACAGGGCTGAACACCGGGGAGCTGTTTTTT. As protein: CASSQETGLNTGELFF.

The rearrangement uses TRBV7-7 and TRBJ2-1; possibly TRBD2 for D (5 bases). Trimming removed 5 bases at V and 6 bases at J, with 14 bases between. Germline V CDR1 and CDR2: SSHAT, FNYEAQ (reference sequence). This CDR3 contains 14 residues. The CDR3 nucleotides read TGTGCCAGCAGCCCGATCCGAGGGTCCAATGAGCAGTTCTTC. Its protein product is CASSPIRGSNEQFF. Supplemented by reference TRBV7-7 and TRBJ2-1, the full variable domain reads GAGVSQSPRYKVTKRGQDVTLRCDPISSHATLYWYQQALGQGPEFLTYFNYEAQPDKSGLPSDRFSAERPEGSISTLTIQRTEQRDSAMYRCASSPIRGSNEQFFGPGTRLTVL.

This chain uses TRBV9 with TRBJ1-1; D is possibly TRBD1 (6 bases). Germline V gene lookup returns CDR1 SGDLS and CDR2 YYNGEE. The CDR3 has 15 amino acids. V was trimmed by 1 base and J by 5 bases, leaving 15 bases between them. The CDR3 sequence: CASSVRGGPETEAFF. CDR3 DNA: TGTGCCAGCAGCGTACGAGGGGGTCCGGAGACTGAAGCTTTCTTT.

V gene TRBV2 combines with J gene TRBJ2-7; D is possibly TRBD2 (5 bases). Trimming left V 7 bases short and J 3 bases short, with 16 bases between. The CDR3 totals 14 residues. Looked up from germline, CDR1 is SNHLY and CDR2 is FYNNEI. CDR3 bases: TGTGCCAGCACCCTCAGGAGGTCTAGCTACGAGCAGTACTTC. This translates into CASTLRRSSYEQYF.

V usage is TRBV6-1 and J usage is TRBJ2-7; D is possibly TRBD2 (6 bases). Trimming left V 6 bases short and J 2 bases short, with 11 bases between. Germline V CDR1 and CDR2: MNHNS, SASEGT. The CDR3 sequence is 13 residues long. Here the CDR3 reads CASRLARTYEQYF. In DNA, the CDR3 is TGTGCCAGCAGACTAGCACGGACCTACGAGCAGTACTTC.

This clone was recorded only once. This chain connects TRBV5-4 to TRBJ1-1; the match to TRBD1 covers 10 bases. The ends lost 3 bases at V and 0 bases at J; junction bases unmatched: 11. Germline CDR1 reads SGHNT; CDR2 reads YYREEE (reference sequence). The CDR3 has 18 residues. Written as DNA, the CDR3 is TGTGCCAGCAGCTCGGCACGTACCGGGACAGGGGTGAACACTGAAGCTTTCTTT. It codes for CASSSARTGTGVNTEAFF. Supplemented by reference TRBV5-4 and TRBJ1-1, the full variable domain reads ETGVTQSPTHLIKTRGQQVTLRCSSQSGHNTVSWYQQALGQGPQFIFQYYREEENGRGNFPPRFSGLQFPNYSSELNVNALELDDSALYLCASSSARTGTGVNTEAFFGQGTRLTVV.

This rearrangement joins TRBV5-4 to TRBJ1-2, with a possible D match to TRBD1 (6 bases). The CDR3 totals 13 residues. Germline V lookup: CDR1 SGHNT, CDR2 YYREEE (reference sequence). Trimming pared 4 bases from V and 3 bases from J, leaving 10 bases between. The CDR3 bases are TGTGCCAGCAGCAACGACAGGCACTATGGCTACACCTTC. It is translated as CASSNDRHYGYTF.

The chain employs TRBV6-1 and TRBJ2-7; D perhaps matches TRBD1 (5 bases). V gave up 2 bases and J gave up 0 bases, with 11 bases separating them. CDR1 is MNHNS, CDR2 SASEGT, per germline. The CDR3 is 15 residues long. CDR3 sequence (DNA): TGTGCCAGCAGTGAATGGGGCACCTCCTCCTACGAGCAGTACTTC. Translation gives CASSEWGTSSYEQYF.

This clone was counted once. The rearrangement links TRBV5-1 to TRBJ2-1; 8 bases are a match to TRBD1. J was trimmed by 5 bases and V by 5 bases; bases with no gene match: 3. CDR1 and CDR2 (germline): SGHRS, YFSETQ. The CDR3 is 13 amino acids. The CDR3 here is CASRPGQDNEQFF. DNA of the CDR3: TGCGCCAGCAGGCCGGGACAGGACAATGAGCAGTTCTTC. Supplemented by reference TRBV5-1 and TRBJ2-1, the full variable domain reads KAGVTQTPRYLIKTRGQQVTLSCSPISGHRSVSWYQQTPGQGLQFLFEYFSETQRNKGNFPGRFSGRQFSNSRSEMNVSTLELGDSALYLCASRPGQDNEQFFGPGTRLTVL.

The chain carries TRBV28 and TRBJ2-6; 8 bases line up with TRBD1. The ends lost 8 bases at V and 2 bases at J; junction bases unmatched: 17. The CDR3 contains 19 residues. Germline-derived CDR1 and CDR2 are MDHEN and SYDVKM. CDR3: CASSQGARLLFPGANVLTF. CDR3 coding DNA: TGTGCCAGCTCGCAGGGGGCGAGACTCTTGTTCCCTGGGGCCAACGTCCTGACTTTC.

J is TRBJ2-7 and V is TRBV19, with 9 bases that match TRBD1. Per the germline V gene, CDR1 is LNHDA and CDR2 is SQIVND (reference sequence). J was trimmed by 2 bases and V by 3 bases; bases with no gene match: 5. The CDR3 runs 15 residues. CDR3 nucleotide sequence: TGTGCCAGTAGTATTGACAGGGGGGGAGCCTACGAGCAGTACTTC. Translating it yields CASSIDRGGAYEQYF.

The table lists this clone with a few counts. The chain's CDR3 is CASTTSTGIGYEQYF. The CDR3 DNA follows: TGTGCCAGCACCACGTCGACAGGGATCGGCTACGAGCAGTACTTC. The chain combines TRBV7-2 with TRBJ2-7; 7 bases fit TRBD1. The germline CDR1 and CDR2 sequences are SGHTA and FQGNSA. CDR3 size: 15 residues. Unmatched junction bases numbered 12, after V lost 7 bases and J lost 3 bases.

The gene calls are TRBV7-2 and TRBJ2-1; 9 bases match TRBD1. The V and J ends lost 5 bases and 4 bases, in that order; junction bases with no gene match: 9. This CDR3 spans 16 amino acids. Per germline, CDR1 SGHTA and CDR2 FQGNSA. The CDR3 region is CASSPSGTGYYNEQFF. In nucleotides, the CDR3 is TGTGCCAGCAGCCCGTCCGGGACAGGGTATTACAATGAGCAGTTCTTC.